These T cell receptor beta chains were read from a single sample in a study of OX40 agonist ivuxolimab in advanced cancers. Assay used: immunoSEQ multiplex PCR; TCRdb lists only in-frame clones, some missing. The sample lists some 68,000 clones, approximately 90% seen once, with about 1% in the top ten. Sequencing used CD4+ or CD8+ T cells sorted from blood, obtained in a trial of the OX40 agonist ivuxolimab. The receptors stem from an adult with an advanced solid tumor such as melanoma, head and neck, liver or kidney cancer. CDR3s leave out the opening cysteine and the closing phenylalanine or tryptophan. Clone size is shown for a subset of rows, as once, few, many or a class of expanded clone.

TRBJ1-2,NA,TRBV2,ASGRTGGYGYT
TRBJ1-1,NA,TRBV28,ASSLSSGIFVEAF
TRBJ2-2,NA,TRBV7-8,ASSLAQTGELF
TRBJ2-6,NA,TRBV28,ASRFRGSPSGANVLT
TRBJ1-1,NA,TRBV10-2,ASSDDRTFTEAF
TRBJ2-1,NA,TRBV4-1,ASSKGPLPDEQF
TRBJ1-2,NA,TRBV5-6,ASRFTGSYGYT
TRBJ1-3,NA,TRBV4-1,ASSQENGGPGNTIY
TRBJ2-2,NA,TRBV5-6,ASSLVGKGAGELF
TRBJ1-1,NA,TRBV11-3,ASSLGGRGTEAF
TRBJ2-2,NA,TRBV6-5,ASSPQLGGGELF
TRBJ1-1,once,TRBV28,ASSFLGTEAF
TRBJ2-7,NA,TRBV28,ASSSGTGESYEQY
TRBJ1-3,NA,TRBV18,ASSPPYGIGNTIY
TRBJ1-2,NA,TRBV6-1,ASSDPGQTYGYT
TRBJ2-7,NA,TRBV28,ATLKSGTGHEQY
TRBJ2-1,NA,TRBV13,ASGLYNEQF
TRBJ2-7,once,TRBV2,ASRFTSYEQY
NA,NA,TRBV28,ASSLLYRDYEQY
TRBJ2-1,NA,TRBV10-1,ASSSSGRNNEQF